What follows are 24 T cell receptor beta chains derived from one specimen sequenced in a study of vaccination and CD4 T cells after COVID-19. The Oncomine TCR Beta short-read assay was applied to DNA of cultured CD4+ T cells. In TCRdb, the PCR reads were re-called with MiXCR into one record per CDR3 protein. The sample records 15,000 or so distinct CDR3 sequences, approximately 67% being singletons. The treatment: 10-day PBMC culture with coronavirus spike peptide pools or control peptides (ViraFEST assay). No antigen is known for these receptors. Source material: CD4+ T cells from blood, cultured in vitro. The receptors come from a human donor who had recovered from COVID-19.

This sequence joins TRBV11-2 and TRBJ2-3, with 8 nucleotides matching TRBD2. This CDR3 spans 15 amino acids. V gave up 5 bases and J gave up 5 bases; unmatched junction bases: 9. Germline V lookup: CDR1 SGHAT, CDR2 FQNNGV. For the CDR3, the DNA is TGTGCCAGCAGCCTGAGCGGGAGTAGGATAGATACGCAGTATTTT. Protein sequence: CASSLSGSRIDTQYF.

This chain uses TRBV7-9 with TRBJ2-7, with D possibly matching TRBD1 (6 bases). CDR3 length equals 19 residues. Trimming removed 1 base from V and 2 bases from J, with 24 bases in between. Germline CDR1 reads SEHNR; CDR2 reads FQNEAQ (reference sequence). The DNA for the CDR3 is TGTGCCAGCAGCTTAGTGTACTACATCCAGGGGCCGTCCACCTACGAGCAGTACTTC. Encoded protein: CASSLVYYIQGPSTYEQYF.

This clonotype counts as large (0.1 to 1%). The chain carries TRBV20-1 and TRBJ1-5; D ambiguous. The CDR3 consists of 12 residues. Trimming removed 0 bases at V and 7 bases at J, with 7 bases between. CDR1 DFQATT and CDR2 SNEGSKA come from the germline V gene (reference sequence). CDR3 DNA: TGCAGTGCTAGAGAATCCCTACAGCCCCAGCATTTT. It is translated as CSARESLQPQHF.

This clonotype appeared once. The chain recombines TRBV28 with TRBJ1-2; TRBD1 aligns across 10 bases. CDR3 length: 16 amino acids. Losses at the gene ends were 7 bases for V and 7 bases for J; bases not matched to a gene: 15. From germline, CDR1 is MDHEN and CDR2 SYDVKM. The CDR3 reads CASNRDRGAVVTGYTF. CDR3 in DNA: TGTGCCAGCAACCGGGACAGGGGCGCCGTCGTTACTGGCTACACCTTC.

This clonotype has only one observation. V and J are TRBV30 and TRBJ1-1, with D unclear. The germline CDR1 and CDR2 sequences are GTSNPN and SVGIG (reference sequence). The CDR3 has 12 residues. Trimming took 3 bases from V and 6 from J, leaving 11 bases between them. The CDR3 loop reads CAWSWRAAEAFF. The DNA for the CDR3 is TGTGCCTGGAGCTGGAGGGCCGCTGAAGCTTTCTTT.

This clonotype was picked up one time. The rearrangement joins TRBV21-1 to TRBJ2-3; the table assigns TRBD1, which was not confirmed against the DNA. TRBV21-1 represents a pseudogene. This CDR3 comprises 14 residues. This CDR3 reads CASSKVQGRDTQYF. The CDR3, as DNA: TGTGCCAGCAGCAAAGTGCAGGGGAGGGATACGCAGTATTTT.

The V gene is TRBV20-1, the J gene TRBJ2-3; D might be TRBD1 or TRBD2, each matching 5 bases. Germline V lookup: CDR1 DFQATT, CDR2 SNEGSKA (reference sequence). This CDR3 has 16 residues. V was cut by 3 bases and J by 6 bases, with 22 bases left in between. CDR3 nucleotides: TGCAGTGCTAGCATAATGGCCCTGGGATGGGGGGATACGCAGTATTTT. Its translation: CSASIMALGWGDTQYF.

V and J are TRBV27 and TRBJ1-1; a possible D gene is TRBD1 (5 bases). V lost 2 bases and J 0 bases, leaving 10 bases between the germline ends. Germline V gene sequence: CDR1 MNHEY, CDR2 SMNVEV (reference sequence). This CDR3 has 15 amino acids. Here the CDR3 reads CASSLNRFMNTEAFF. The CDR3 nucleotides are TGTGCCAGCAGTTTAAACAGGTTTATGAACACTGAAGCTTTCTTT.

The CDR3 sequence: CASDNIDTQYF. The CDR3 DNA reads TGTGCCAGCGACAATATAGATACCCAGTACTTC. The rearrangement links TRBV7-9 to TRBJ2-5, with D uncertain. V was pared by 8 bases and J by 8 bases, with 12 bases between. The CDR3 covers 11 residues. Germline lookup yields CDR1 SEHNR and CDR2 FQNEAQ (reference sequence).

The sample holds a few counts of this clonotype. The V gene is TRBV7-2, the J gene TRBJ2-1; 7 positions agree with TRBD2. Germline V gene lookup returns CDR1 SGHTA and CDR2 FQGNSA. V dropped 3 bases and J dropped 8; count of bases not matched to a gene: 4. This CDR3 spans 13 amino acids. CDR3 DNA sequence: TGTGCCAGCAGCTTCTATCTAGCGGATGAGCAGTTCTTC. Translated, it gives CASSFYLADEQFF.

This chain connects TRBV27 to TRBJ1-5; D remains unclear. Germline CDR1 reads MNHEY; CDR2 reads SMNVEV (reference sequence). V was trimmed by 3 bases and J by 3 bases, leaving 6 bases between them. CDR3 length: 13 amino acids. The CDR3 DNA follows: TGTGCCAGCAGTTTCGTGAACAATCAGCCCCAGCATTTT. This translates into CASSFVNNQPQHF.

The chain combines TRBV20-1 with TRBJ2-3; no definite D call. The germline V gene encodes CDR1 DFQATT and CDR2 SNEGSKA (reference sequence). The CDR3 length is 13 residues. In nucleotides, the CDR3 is TGCAGCCGCCACTGGGGTAGCACAGATACGCAGTATTTT. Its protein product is CSRHWGSTDTQYF.

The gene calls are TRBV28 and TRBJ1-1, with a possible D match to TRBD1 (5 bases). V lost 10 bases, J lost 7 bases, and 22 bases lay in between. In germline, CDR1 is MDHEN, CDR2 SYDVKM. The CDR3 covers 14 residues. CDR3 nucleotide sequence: TGTGCCACCCTAGGGGTGAACCTGATTGGTGAAGCTTTCTTT. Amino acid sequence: CATLGVNLIGEAFF.

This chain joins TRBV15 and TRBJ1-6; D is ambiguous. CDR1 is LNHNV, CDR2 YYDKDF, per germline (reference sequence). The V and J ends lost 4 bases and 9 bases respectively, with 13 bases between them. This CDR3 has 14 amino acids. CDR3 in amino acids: CATSTVVKASPLHF. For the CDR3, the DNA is TGTGCCACCAGCACGGTTGTTAAGGCTTCACCCCTCCACTTT.

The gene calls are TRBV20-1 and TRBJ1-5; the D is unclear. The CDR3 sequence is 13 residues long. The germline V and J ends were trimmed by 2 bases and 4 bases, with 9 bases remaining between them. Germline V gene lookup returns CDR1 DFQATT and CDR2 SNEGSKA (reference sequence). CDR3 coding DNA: TGCAGTGCTAGAAACTGGGCTAATCAGCCCCAGCATTTT. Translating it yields CSARNWANQPQHF.

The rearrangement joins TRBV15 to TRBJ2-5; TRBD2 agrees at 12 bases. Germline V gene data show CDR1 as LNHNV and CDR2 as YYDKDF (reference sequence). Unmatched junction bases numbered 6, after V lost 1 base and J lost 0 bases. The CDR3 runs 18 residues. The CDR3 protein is CATSRGTSGMKYQETQYF. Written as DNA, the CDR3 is TGTGCCACCAGCAGAGGGACTAGCGGGATGAAGTACCAAGAGACCCAGTACTTC.

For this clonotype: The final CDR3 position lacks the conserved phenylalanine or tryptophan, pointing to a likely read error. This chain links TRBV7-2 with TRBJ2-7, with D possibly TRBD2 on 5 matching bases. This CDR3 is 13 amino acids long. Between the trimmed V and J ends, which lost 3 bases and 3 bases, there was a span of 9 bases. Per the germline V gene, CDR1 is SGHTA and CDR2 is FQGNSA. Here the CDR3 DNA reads TGTGCCAGCAGCTTCGGACTGGGCTACGAGCAGTACCTC. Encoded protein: CASSFGLGYEQYL.

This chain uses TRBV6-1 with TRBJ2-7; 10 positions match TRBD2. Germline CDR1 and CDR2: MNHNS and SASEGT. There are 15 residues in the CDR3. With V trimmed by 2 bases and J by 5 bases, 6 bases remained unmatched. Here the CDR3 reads CASSELAGVGNEQYF. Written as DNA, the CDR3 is TGTGCCAGCAGTGAACTAGCGGGAGTGGGAAACGAGCAGTACTTC.

The CDR3 nucleotides read TGCAGTGCTAGACGCCAATCCACTGAAGCTTTCTTT. Translating gives CSARRQSTEAFF. The chain joins TRBV20-1 to TRBJ1-1; D is unresolved. The CDR3 runs 12 residues. CDR1 and CDR2 from the germline V gene are DFQATT and SNEGSKA (reference sequence). V was clipped by 2 bases and J by 4 bases, with 8 bases between them.

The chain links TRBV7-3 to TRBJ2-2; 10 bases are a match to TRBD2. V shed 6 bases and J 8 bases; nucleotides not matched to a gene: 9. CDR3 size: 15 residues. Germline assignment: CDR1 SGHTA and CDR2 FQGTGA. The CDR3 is CASRQREGLSGELFF. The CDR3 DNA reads TGTGCCAGCAGGCAGCGGGAGGGCCTTTCAGGGGAGCTGTTTTTT.

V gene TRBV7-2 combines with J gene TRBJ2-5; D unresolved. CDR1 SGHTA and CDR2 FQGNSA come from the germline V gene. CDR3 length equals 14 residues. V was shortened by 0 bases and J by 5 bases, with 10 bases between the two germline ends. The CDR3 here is CASSLAAPRETQYF. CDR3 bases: TGTGCCAGCAGCTTAGCGGCGCCGAGGGAGACCCAGTACTTC.

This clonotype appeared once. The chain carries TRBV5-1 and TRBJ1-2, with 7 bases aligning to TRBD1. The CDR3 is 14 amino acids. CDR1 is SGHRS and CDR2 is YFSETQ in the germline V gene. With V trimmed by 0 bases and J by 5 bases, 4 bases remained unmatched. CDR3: CASSLGGQTYGYTF. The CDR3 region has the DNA TGCGCCAGCAGCTTGGGGGGACAGACTTATGGCTACACCTTC.

The CDR3 region has the DNA TGCAGTGCAAACCGGGACAACAATCAGCCCCAGCATTTT. It yields the protein CSANRDNNQPQHF. The gene calls are TRBV20-1 and TRBJ1-5, with a weak D call TRBD1 (6 bases). The CDR3 has 13 amino acids. The V gene lost 6 bases and the J gene lost 3 bases, with 12 bases spanning the gap. Germline-derived CDR1 and CDR2 are DFQATT and SNEGSKA (reference sequence).

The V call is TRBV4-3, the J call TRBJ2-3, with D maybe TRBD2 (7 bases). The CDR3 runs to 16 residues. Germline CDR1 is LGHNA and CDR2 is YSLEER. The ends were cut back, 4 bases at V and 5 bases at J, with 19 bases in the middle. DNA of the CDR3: TGCGCCAGCAGCCGGGAGGGACCAAGGGGGGGAGATACGCAGTATTTT. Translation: CASSREGPRGGDTQYF.